This T cell receptor (beta chain) appears in the sequencing data of a study of OX40 agonist ivuxolimab in advanced cancers. As for the study in general: Patients' therapy was ivuxolimab, an antibody that acts as an agonist of OX40 (CD134). The dose-escalation cohort had hepatocellular carcinoma, melanoma, renal cell or head and neck cancer.

Only in-frame clones appear in the TCRdb table, and some are missing; sequencing was by immunoSEQ multiplex PCR. The sample contains approximately 45,000 clones, approximately 84% of which appear only once. V trimming: 2 bases; J trimming: 9 bases; junction bases outside the gene matches: 11. CDR3 length: 18 residues. The V gene's germline CDR1 is MNHNS and CDR2 SASEGT. This clone came up once. This TCR was recovered from an adult with an advanced solid tumor such as melanoma, head and neck, liver or kidney cancer. Sequenced here: CD4+ or CD8+ T cells sorted from blood, sampled in a trial of the OX40 agonist ivuxolimab. The chain employs TRBV6-1 and TRBJ2-1; 15 bases map to TRBD2. The CDR3 reads CASSETSIGLAGGTEQFF. In DNA form, the CDR3 reads TGTGCCAGCAGTGAAACCTCGATCGGACTAGCGGGGGGGACTGAGCAGTTCTTC.